The 16 T cell receptor beta chains below come from one sample, sequenced in a study of cytomegalovirus exposure and HLA in healthy donors (dated by TCRdb to the late 2010s). Library construction relied on the immunoSEQ multiplex PCR assay. The multiplex PCR relied on a mix of 60 forward primers for TCR Vbeta segments and 13 reverse primers for TCR Jbeta segments. The table comes from immuneACCESS by way of TCRdb, which keeps in-frame sequences with V and J called. Part of the clones is missing from these tables; in studies checked, under half for an unresolved V gene and the rest for unknown reasons. The table for this sample lists some 120,000 clones; about 73% of them were counted only once. The top ten clonotypes cover about 4% of the sample. Sequencing was carried out using PBMCs. Every receptor here comes from a woman between 40 and 55 years old in good health and CMV-seronegative.

The V gene is TRBV14, the J gene TRBJ2-5; D is uncertain. The V end was cut by 0 bases, the J end by 5 bases, with 4 bases between. The CDR3 totals 12 residues. The germline V gene encodes CDR1 SGHDN and CDR2 FVKESK. CDR3 residues: CASSQDFETQYF. The CDR3 bases are TGTGCCAGCAGCCAAGACTTCGAGACCCAGTACTTC.

The chain carries TRBV19 and TRBJ1-3; D not certain. The CDR3 is 17 amino acids. Trimming removed 7 bases at V and 0 bases at J, with 19 bases between. CDR1 is LNHDA, CDR2 SQIVND, per germline (reference sequence). CDR3 nucleotide sequence: TGTGCCAGTACCCACAGACCCGAGCTCTCCTCTGGAAACACCATATATTTT. This translates into CASTHRPELSSGNTIYF. The variable domain in full, with the rest retrieved from reference TRBV19 and TRBJ1-3, is DGGITQSPKYLFRKEGQNVTLSCEQNLNHDAMYWYRQDPGQGLRLIYYSQIVNDFQKGDIAEGYSVSREKKESFPLTVTSAQKNPTAFYLCASTHRPELSSGNTIYFGEGSWLTVV.

The J gene is TRBJ2-1, the V gene TRBV18, with 9 positions matching TRBD1. CDR1 KGHSH and CDR2 LQKENI come from the germline V gene. Trimming removed 5 bases from V and 6 bases from J; junction bases left unmatched: 8. The CDR3 sequence is 15 residues long. In nucleotides, the CDR3 is TGTGCCAGCTCATATGGGACAGGGCTCTCCAATGAGCAGTTCTTC. This gives the protein CASSYGTGLSNEQFF.

The J gene is TRBJ1-1, the V gene TRBV6-1; perhaps TRBD1 as D (5 bases). This CDR3 has 14 amino acids. The ends were cut back, 4 bases at V and 1 base at J, with 10 bases in the middle. Germline assignment: CDR1 MNHNS and CDR2 SASEGT. The CDR3 reads CASSALTANTEAFF. The CDR3 region has the DNA TGTGCCAGCAGTGCCTTGACAGCGAACACTGAAGCTTTCTTT.

The chain is built from TRBV5-4 and TRBJ2-1; TRBD2 matches at 8 bases. Germline V CDR1 and CDR2: SGHNT, YYREEE (reference sequence). CDR3 length equals 15 residues. The V and J ends lost 10 bases and 4 bases, in that order; junction bases with no gene match: 13. The CDR3 DNA follows: TGTGCCTGCGGGGCTAGCGGGCTGCTTTACAATGAGCAGTTCTTC. This gives the protein CACGASGLLYNEQFF.

CDR3 protein: CASSLANRGYEQYF. The CDR3 DNA reads TGTGCCAGCAGCTTAGCGAACAGGGGCTACGAGCAGTACTTC. The chain combines TRBV7-2 with TRBJ2-7; 7 bases map to TRBD1. V lost 0 bases and J lost 3; bases outside the gene matches: 2. CDR3 length: 14 amino acids. Germline loops: CDR1 SGHTA, CDR2 FQGNSA.

This clone was picked up one time. V gene TRBV18 combines with J gene TRBJ2-7, with TRBD2 matching 11 bases. CDR1 is KGHSH, CDR2 LQKENI, per germline. The CDR3 has 13 amino acids. The V segment lost 5 bases and the J segment 5 bases; nucleotides outside the gene matches: 2. CDR3: CASSSTSGNEQYF. The CDR3 DNA sequence: TGTGCCAGCTCATCGACTAGCGGGAACGAGCAGTACTTC.

This rearrangement joins TRBV29-1 to TRBJ1-2; D might be TRBD1 (6 bases). Germline CDR1 and CDR2: SQVTM and ANQGSEA. Between the trimmed V and J ends, which lost 5 bases and 0 bases, there was a span of 10 bases. This CDR3 has 13 amino acids. CDR3 amino acids: CSVRGASNYGYTF. The CDR3 DNA is TGCAGCGTTCGGGGGGCCTCTAACTATGGCTACACCTTC.

With respect to this clone: One end of the junction varies from germline; a read error may be responsible. This chain uses TRBV7-9 with TRBJ2-4, with 7 bases fitting TRBD2. The CDR3 runs 15 residues. CDR1 is SEHNR, CDR2 FQNEAQ, per germline (reference sequence). DNA of the CDR3: TGTGCCAGCAGCTTAGACAGACTAGCCAAGAACATTCAGTACTTC. Amino acids: CASSLDRLAKNIQYF.

This chain joins TRBV5-5 and TRBJ1-5; no reliable D call. CDR1 and CDR2 (germline): SGHKS, YYEKEE (reference sequence). The CDR3 extends over 15 amino acids. The V end lost 0 bases, the J end lost 4 bases, and 11 bases lay between the germline ends. The CDR3 coding sequence is TGTGCCAGCAGCTTGGGACACCTTGGGAATCAGCCCCAGCATTTT. Protein product: CASSLGHLGNQPQHF.

The V call is TRBV27, the J call TRBJ2-5; tentative D call: TRBD1 (6 bases). Deletions cut 6 bases from V and 4 bases from J, with 12 bases between. The CDR3 length is 13 residues. Germline V gives CDR1 MNHEY, CDR2 SMNVEV (reference sequence). The CDR3 DNA reads TGTGCCAGCAGCCTACAGGGACGAGAGACCCAGTACTTC. It codes for CASSLQGRETQYF.

The genes are TRBV18 and TRBJ1-3; 7 nucleotides align to TRBD1. The V gene's germline CDR1 is KGHSH and CDR2 LQKENI. With 3 bases clipped from V and 4 bases from J, the junction kept 9 bases outside the gene matches. The CDR3 runs 16 residues. In DNA, the CDR3 is TGTGCCAGCTCACCGTTCCAGACAGGGTCCGGAAACACCATATATTTT. Its translation: CASSPFQTGSGNTIYF.

The chain recombines TRBV9 with TRBJ2-3; D may be TRBD2 (6 bases). Trimming took off 2 bases at V and 6 bases at J, with 10 bases between the two ends. CDR3 size: 13 residues. The germline V gene encodes CDR1 SGDLS and CDR2 YYNGEE. This chain's CDR3 is CASSVVGSDTQYF. CDR3 DNA sequence: TGTGCCAGCAGCGTGGTCGGGAGTGATACGCAGTATTTT.

The chain is built from TRBV6-6 and TRBJ1-5, with D possibly TRBD1 on 5 matching bases. Deletions cut 6 bases from V and 6 bases from J, with 18 bases between. This CDR3 is built from 15 residues. Per germline, CDR1 MNHNY and CDR2 SVGAGI (reference sequence). CDR3 DNA sequence: TGTGCCAGCAGGGAACAGGCATCCGCAGTTCAGCCCCAGCATTTT. Amino acid sequence: CASREQASAVQPQHF.

CDR3: CASSLDRAGDTQYF. CDR3 DNA: TGTGCCAGCAGCCTCGACAGGGCCGGGGATACGCAGTATTTT. The genes are TRBV7-2 and TRBJ2-3; TRBD1 aligns across 7 bases. Trimming at V came to 5 bases and at J to 6 bases, leaving 8 bases not matched to a gene. CDR1 is SGHTA and CDR2 is FQGNSA in the germline V gene. This CDR3 region has 14 residues.

V and J are TRBV28 and TRBJ2-3, with TRBD1 matching 11 bases. CDR1 and CDR2 (germline): MDHEN, SYDVKM. The CDR3 extends over 15 amino acids. With 3 bases clipped from V and 7 bases from J, the junction kept 6 bases outside the gene matches. The CDR3 is CASSFQGQGANTQYF. The CDR3 DNA is TGTGCCAGCAGTTTCCAAGGACAGGGGGCGAATACGCAGTATTTT.